This T cell receptor (beta chain) is drawn from a study of blood T cell repertoires in COVID-19. The length of the CDR3 is 18 residues. V was pared by 4 bases and J by 4 bases, with 16 bases of the junction left unmatched. Germline V lookup: CDR1 SGDLS, CDR2 YYNGEE. Source study methods: Using reference gene primer amplification, nucleated cell counts were estimated. The data were produced by immunoSEQ multiplex PCR, yet TCRdb's version contains in-frame clones alone and is incomplete. V and J calls and clone size are those listed in that table; D and trimming were worked out from the DNA. The sample records 150,000 to 200,000 clones, around 81% being singletons. Participants came from roughly 24 US areas, aged about 18 to 100 years. Participants had their cohort set by participant-reported clinical history. In Cohort 3, a recovered donor had either two negative PCRs, clearance, or symptom resolution.

This receptor was taken from a man aged 40-49 years who had recovered from COVID-19. The sample taken for sequencing was PBMCs or T cells enriched from blood (not recorded which). The chain carries TRBV9 and TRBJ1-3, with TRBD1 matching over 8 bases. The CDR3, as DNA: TGTGCCAGCAGCACGTCGGACAGGGTCGAGAGAGGGGGAAACACCATATATTTT. It translates to CASSTSDRVERGGNTIYF.